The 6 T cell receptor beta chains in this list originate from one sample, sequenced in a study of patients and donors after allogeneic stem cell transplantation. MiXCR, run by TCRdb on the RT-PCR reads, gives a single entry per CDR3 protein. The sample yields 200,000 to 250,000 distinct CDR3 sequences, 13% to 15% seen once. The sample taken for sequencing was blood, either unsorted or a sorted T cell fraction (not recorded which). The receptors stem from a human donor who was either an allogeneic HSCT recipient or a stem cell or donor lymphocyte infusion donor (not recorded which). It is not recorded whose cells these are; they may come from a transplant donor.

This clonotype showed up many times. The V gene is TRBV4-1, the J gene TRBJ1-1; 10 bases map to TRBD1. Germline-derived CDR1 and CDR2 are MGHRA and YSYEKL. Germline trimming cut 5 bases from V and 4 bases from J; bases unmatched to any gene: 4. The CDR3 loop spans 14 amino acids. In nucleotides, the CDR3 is TGCGCCAGCAGCATCGGACAGGGGGGCACTGAAGCTTTCTTT. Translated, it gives CASSIGQGGTEAFF.

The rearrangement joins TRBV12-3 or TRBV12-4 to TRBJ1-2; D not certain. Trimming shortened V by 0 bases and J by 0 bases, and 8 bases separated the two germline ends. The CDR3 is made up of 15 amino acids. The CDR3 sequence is CASSLAESANYGYTF. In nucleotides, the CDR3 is TGTGCCAGCAGTTTAGCGGAATCGGCTAACTATGGCTACACCTTC.

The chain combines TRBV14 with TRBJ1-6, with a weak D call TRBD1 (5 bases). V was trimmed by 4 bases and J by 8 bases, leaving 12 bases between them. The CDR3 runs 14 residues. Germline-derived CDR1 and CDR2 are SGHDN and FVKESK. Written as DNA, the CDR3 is TGTGCCAGCAGCCTCAGGGCGGGAGATTCACCCCTCCACTTT. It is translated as CASSLRAGDSPLHF.

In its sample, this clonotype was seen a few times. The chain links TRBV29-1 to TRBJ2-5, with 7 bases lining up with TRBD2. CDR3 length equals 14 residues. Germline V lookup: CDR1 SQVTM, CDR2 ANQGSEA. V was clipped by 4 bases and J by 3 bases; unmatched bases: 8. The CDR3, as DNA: TGCAGCGTTGTTGGGGGGGGAAGGAAAGAGACCCAGTACTTC. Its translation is CSVVGGGRKETQYF.

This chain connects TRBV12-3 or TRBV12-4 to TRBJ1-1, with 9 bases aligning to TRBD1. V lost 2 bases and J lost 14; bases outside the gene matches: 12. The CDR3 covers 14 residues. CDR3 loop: CASSLSVGDRVSFF. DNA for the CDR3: TGTGCCAGCAGTTTATCCGTTGGGGACAGGGTTTCGTTCTTT.

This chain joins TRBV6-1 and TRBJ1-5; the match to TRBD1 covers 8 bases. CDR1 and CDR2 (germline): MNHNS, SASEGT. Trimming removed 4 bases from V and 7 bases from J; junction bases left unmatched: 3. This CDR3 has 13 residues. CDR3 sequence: CASSGTGWQPQHF. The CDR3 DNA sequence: TGTGCCAGCAGTGGGACAGGGTGGCAGCCCCAGCATTTT.